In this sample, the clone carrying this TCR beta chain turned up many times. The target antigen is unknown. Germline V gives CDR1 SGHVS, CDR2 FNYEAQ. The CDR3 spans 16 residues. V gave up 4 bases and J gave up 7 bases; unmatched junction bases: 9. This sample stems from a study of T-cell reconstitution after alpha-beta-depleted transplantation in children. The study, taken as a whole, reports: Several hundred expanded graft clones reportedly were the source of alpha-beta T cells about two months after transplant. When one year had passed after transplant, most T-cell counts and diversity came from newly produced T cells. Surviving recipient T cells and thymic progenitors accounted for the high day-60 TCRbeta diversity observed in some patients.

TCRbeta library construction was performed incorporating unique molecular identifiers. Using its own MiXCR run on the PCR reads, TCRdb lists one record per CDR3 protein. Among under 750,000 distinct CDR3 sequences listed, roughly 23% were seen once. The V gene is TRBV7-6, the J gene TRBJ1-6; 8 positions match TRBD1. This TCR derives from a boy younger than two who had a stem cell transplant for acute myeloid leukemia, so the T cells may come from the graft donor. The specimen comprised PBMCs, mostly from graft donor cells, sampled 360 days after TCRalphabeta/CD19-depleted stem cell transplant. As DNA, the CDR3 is TGTGCCAGCAGCTCAGCCAGGACAGGGATGAATTCACCCCTCCACTTT. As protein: CASSSARTGMNSPLHF. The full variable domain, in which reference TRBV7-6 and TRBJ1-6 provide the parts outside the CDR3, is GAGVSQSPRYKVTKRGQDVALRCDPISGHVSLYWYRQALGQGPEFLTYFNYEAQQDKSGLPNDRFSAERPEGSISTLTIQRTEQRDSAMYRCASSSARTGMNSPLHFGNGTRLTVT.